Following are 22 T cell receptor beta chains from one sample sequenced in a study of type 1 and type 2 diabetes patients. Genomic DNA was the PCR template. Amplification of the beta chain CDR3 used 30 forward and 13 reverse multiplex primers. TCRdb fed the multiplex PCR reads into MiXCR, producing one record per CDR3 protein. The sample consists of 270,000 or so distinct CDR3 sequences, 40% to 50% of them appearing once. Sample: peripheral blood mononuclear cells (PBMCs). The receptor set was obtained from a young man with type 2 diabetes.

This clonotype has ten or more counts. This chain's CDR3 is CASSLGSGYTF. CDR3 bases: TGTGCCAGCAGCTTAGGTTCTGGCTACACCTTC. The chain combines TRBV7-2 with TRBJ1-2, with D hard to call. The CDR3 spans 11 residues. V lost 1 base and J 7 bases, leaving 4 bases between the germline ends. Germline lookup yields CDR1 SGHTA and CDR2 FQGNSA.

The rearrangement links TRBV6-6 to TRBJ1-2; D is undetermined. Trimming pared 4 bases from V and 4 bases from J, leaving 4 bases between. CDR3 length: 11 residues. Germline V gene lookup returns CDR1 MNHNY and CDR2 SVGAGI (reference sequence). This CDR3 reads CASSSPYGYTF. As DNA, the CDR3 is TGTGCCAGCAGTTCCCCCTATGGCTACACCTTC.

The chain has TRBV19 and TRBJ1-5; D possibly corresponds to TRBD1 (5 bases). The V gene's germline CDR1 is LNHDA and CDR2 SQIVND (reference sequence). The CDR3 contains 13 residues. Trimming pared 3 bases from V and 6 bases from J, leaving 9 bases between. CDR3: CASSIGGGQPQHF. The CDR3 DNA is TGTGCCAGTAGTATTGGGGGGGGTCAGCCCCAGCATTTT.

On this clonotype: One base away lies a much larger clone, so this may be a sequencing read error. The chain has TRBV30 and TRBJ1-2; 11 bases are a match to TRBD1. This CDR3 contains 11 residues. V was clipped by 5 bases and J by 7 bases; unmatched bases: 0. The germline V gene encodes CDR1 GTSNPN and CDR2 SVGIG (reference sequence). The CDR3, as DNA: TGTGCCTGGGGGACAGGGGGTGGCTACACCTTC. Residues: CAWGTGGGYTF.

This clonotype was seen a few times. The chain employs TRBV7-2 and TRBJ2-1; D not certain. This CDR3 comprises 11 residues. Deletions cut 0 bases from V and 12 bases from J, with 6 bases between. Per the germline V gene, CDR1 is SGHTA and CDR2 is FQGNSA. CDR3 amino acids: CASSLAVTQFF. The CDR3 DNA reads as TGTGCCAGCAGCTTAGCAGTGACGCAGTTCTTC.

This clonotype was counted a few times. V usage is TRBV4-2 and J usage is TRBJ2-2; D ambiguous. The CDR3 loop spans 13 amino acids. Per germline, CDR1 LGHNA and CDR2 YNFKEQ. Trimming removed 1 base from V and 5 bases from J, with 5 bases in between. The CDR3 spells CASSQVLTGELFF. CDR3 bases: TGTGCCAGCAGCCAAGTACTGACCGGGGAGCTGTTTTTT.

A few counts support this clonotype. The chain carries TRBV7-3 and TRBJ1-2; D might be TRBD1 (5 bases). Germline loops: CDR1 SGHTA, CDR2 FQGTGA. V shed 6 bases and J shed 4 bases, with 30 bases lying between them. CDR3 length equals 19 residues. The CDR3 sequence is CASSEPTVRGSGYTYGYTF. In DNA, the CDR3 is TGTGCCAGCAGTGAACCAACGGTCCGGGGGTCCGGCTATACCTATGGCTACACCTTC.

This clonotype was seen just once. The chain couples TRBV12-3 or TRBV12-4 to TRBJ2-2; D might be TRBD1 or TRBD2, each matching 5 bases. V dropped 1 base and J dropped 7 bases, with 13 bases sitting between them. The CDR3 sequence is 15 residues long. The CDR3, as DNA: TGTGCCAGCAGTTTAGTAGCCGGGACGGACGGGGAGCTGTTTTTT. It codes for CASSLVAGTDGELFF.

Only a few counts were recorded for this clonotype. This chain uses TRBV4-3 with TRBJ2-7; TRBD2 is a possible D gene (5 bases). Germline V CDR1 and CDR2: LGHNA, YSLEER. The CDR3 is made up of 14 amino acids. Between the trimmed V and J ends, which lost 4 bases and 1 base, there was a span of 11 bases. The DNA for the CDR3 is TGCGCCAGCAGCCCCCTCGGACTTTCCTACGAGCAGTACTTC. Translation: CASSPLGLSYEQYF.

V usage is TRBV7-6 and J usage is TRBJ1-6; 8 positions agree with TRBD1. This CDR3 has 14 residues. CDR1 SGHVS and CDR2 FNYEAQ come from the germline V gene. Germline trimming cut 4 bases from V and 6 bases from J; bases unmatched to any gene: 2. This chain's CDR3 is CASSYGQGNSPLHF. The CDR3 DNA follows: TGTGCCAGCAGCTACGGACAGGGTAATTCACCCCTCCACTTT.

J is TRBJ1-1 and V is TRBV12-3 or TRBV12-4; D not resolved. The CDR3 runs 15 residues. Trimming took 6 bases from V and 3 from J, leaving 17 bases between them. DNA for the CDR3: TGTGCCAGCAGCCCGCCTGGTCCGGAGCACACTGAAGCTTTCTTT. Translated: CASSPPGPEHTEAFF.

The V gene is TRBV7-9, the J gene TRBJ2-1; a weak D match, TRBD2 (6 bases). With 1 base removed from V and 7 bases from J, the gap between germline ends came to 14 bases. Germline CDR1 and CDR2: SEHNR and FQNEAQ (reference sequence). This CDR3 region has 15 residues. This chain's CDR3 is CASSLGRRVLNEQFF. CDR3 DNA sequence: TGTGCCAGCAGCTTAGGCCGGAGGGTGCTTAATGAGCAGTTCTTC.

This clonotype has ten or more counts. The chain uses TRBV7-2 and TRBJ1-1; no firm D call. This CDR3 contains 13 residues. V was pared by 3 bases and J by 1 base, with 6 bases between. The germline V gene has CDR1 SGHTA and CDR2 FQGNSA. CDR3 nucleotide sequence: TGTGCCAGCAGCTTCCCAGGGAACACTGAAGCTTTCTTT. As protein: CASSFPGNTEAFF.

This clonotype was detected only a few times. The V and J genes are TRBV10-3 and TRBJ1-3, with no clear D. This CDR3 contains 15 residues. CDR1 is ENHRY and CDR2 is SYGVKD in the germline V gene. Trimming pared 0 bases from V and 1 base from J, leaving 7 bases between. The CDR3 spells CAISESSGSGNTIYF. The DNA for the CDR3 is TGTGCCATCAGTGAGTCGTCGGGGTCTGGAAACACCATATATTTT.

This chain joins TRBV24-1 and TRBJ1-1; a possible D gene is TRBD1 (6 bases). The CDR3 runs 11 residues. Germline V CDR1 and CDR2: KGHDR, SFDVKD. V lost 10 bases and J 5 bases, leaving 10 bases between the germline ends. The CDR3 loop reads CATGRGTEAFF. The CDR3 DNA reads as TGTGCCACAGGGAGGGGGACTGAAGCTTTCTTT.

This chain links TRBV29-1 with TRBJ2-7; no definite D call. Trimming removed 1 base at V and 2 bases at J, with 15 bases between. Germline CDR1 is SQVTM and CDR2 is ANQGSEA. The CDR3 totals 15 residues. The CDR3, as DNA: TGCAGCGTTGAAGTGGAAGAATCCGACGCCTACGAGCAGTACTTC. It is translated as CSVEVEESDAYEQYF.

The V call is TRBV7-3, the J call TRBJ1-6, with no clear D. This CDR3 is built from 14 residues. V gave up 2 bases and J gave up 8 bases, with 10 bases separating them. Germline V lookup: CDR1 SGHTA, CDR2 FQGTGA. This CDR3 is CASSLEGRDSPLHF. CDR3 sequence (DNA): TGTGCCAGCAGCTTAGAGGGTAGGGATTCACCCCTCCACTTT.

This sequence joins TRBV14 and TRBJ1-6, with a tentative D call TRBD1 (6 bases). CDR1 and CDR2 (germline): SGHDN, FVKESK. Trimming took off 2 bases at V and 0 bases at J, with 20 bases between the two ends. The length of the CDR3 is 20 residues. CDR3 nucleotides: TGTGCCAGCAGCCAAAGTGGGCGTTTGGTGGGGGCCTCCTATAATTCACCCCTCCACTTT. Its protein product is CASSQSGRLVGASYNSPLHF.

The genes are TRBV7-3 and TRBJ1-2, with D maybe TRBD1 (6 bases). CDR3 length: 13 residues. V lost 1 base, J lost 8 bases, and 11 bases lay in between. The germline CDR1 and CDR2 sequences are SGHTA and FQGTGA. The CDR3 here is CASSLNPGGGYTF. CDR3 bases: TGTGCCAGCAGCTTAAATCCGGGGGGCGGCTACACCTTC.

In the case of this clonotype: The junction departs from the called germline gene at one end, perhaps through a read error. V gene TRBV7-8 combines with J gene TRBJ2-7; the match to TRBD1 covers 8 bases. The germline CDR1 and CDR2 sequences are SGHVS and FQNEAQ. The length of the CDR3 is 14 residues. The DNA for the CDR3 is TGTGCCGGCAGCAACCGGGACAGGTTGGACGAGCAGTACTTC. Its protein product is CAGSNRDRLDEQYF. Full variable domain (outside the CDR3, taken from reference TRBV7-8 and TRBJ2-7): GAGVSQSPRYKVAKRGQDVALRCDPISGHVSLFWYQQALGQGPEFLTYFQNEAQLDKSGLPSDRFFAERPEGSVSTLKIQRTQQEDSAVYLCAGSNRDRLDEQYFGPGTRLTVT.

The chain employs TRBV10-3 and TRBJ2-7; 12 bases agree with TRBD2. Germline V lookup: CDR1 ENHRY, CDR2 SYGVKD. Trimming cost V 7 bases and J 6 bases; bases outside gene matches: 13. The CDR3 sequence is 16 residues long. The CDR3 sequence is CAITDLSSGGAVEQYF. In nucleotides, the CDR3 is TGTGCCATCACTGACCTTTCTAGCGGGGGGGCCGTCGAGCAGTACTTC.

This clonotype was seen repeatedly, ten times or more. The chain uses TRBV14 and TRBJ1-1; D might be TRBD1 (5 bases). Germline V gene lookup returns CDR1 SGHDN and CDR2 FVKESK. Trimming removed 1 base from V and 0 bases from J, with 9 bases in between. This CDR3 region has 15 residues. The CDR3 spells CASSQGQGLNTEAFF. The CDR3 coding sequence is TGTGCCAGCAGCCAAGGGCAGGGACTGAACACTGAAGCTTTCTTT.